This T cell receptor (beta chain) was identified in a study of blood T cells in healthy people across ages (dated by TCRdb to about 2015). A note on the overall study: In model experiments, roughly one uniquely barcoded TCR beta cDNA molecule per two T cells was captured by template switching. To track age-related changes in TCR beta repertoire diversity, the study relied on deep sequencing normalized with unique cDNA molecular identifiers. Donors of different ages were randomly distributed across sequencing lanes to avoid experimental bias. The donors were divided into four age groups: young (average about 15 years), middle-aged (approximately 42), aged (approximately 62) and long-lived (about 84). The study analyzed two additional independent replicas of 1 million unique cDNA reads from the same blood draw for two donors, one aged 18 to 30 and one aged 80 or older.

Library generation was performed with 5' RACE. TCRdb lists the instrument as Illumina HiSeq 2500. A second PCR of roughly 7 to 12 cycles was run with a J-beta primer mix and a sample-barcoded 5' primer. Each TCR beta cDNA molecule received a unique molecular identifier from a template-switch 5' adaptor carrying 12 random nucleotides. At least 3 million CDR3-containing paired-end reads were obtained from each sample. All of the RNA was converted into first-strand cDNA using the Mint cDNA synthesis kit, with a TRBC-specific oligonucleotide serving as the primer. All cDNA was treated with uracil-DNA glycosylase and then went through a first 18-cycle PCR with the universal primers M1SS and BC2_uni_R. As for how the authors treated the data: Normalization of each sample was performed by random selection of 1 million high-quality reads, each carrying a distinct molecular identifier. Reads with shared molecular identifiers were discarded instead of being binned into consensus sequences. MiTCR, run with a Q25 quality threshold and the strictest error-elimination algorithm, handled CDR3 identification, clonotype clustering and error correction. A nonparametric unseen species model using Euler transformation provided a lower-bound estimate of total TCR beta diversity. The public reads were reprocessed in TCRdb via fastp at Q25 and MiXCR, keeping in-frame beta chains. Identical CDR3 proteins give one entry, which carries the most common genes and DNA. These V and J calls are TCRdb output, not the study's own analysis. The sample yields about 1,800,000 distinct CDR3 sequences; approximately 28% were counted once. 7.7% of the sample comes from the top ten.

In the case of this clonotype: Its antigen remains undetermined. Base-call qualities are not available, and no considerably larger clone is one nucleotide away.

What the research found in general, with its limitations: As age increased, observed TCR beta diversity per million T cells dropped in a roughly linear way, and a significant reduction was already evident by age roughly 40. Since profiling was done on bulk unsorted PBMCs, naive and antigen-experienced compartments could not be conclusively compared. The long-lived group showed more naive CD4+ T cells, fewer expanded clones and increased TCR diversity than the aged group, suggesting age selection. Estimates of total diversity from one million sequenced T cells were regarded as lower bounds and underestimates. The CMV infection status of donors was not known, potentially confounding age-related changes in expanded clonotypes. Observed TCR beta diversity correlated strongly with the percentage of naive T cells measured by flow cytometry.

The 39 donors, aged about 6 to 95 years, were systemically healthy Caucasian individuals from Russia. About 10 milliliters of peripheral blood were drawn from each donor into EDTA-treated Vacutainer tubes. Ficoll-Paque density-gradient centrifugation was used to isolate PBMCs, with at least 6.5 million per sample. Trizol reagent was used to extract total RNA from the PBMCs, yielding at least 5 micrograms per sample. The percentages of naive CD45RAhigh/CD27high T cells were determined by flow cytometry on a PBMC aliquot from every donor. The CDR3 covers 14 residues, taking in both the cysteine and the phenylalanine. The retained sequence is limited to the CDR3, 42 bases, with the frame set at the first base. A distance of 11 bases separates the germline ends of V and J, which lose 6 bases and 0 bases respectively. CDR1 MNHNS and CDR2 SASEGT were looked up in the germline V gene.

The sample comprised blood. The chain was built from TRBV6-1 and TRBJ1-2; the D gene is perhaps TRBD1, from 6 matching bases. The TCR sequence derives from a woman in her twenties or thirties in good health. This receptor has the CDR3 CASSPGHTNYGYTF. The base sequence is TGTGCCAGCAGCCCGGGACATACTAACTATGGCTACACCTTC.